The clone carrying this T cell receptor beta chain was detected once. Its target is not known. The data were taken from a study of PD-1 blockade in classical Hodgkin lymphoma. General study points: Lower baseline TCR diversity marked trial partial responders and progressors. As was reported, newly diagnosed patients showed lower baseline TCR diversity than healthy donors did.

Only in-frame clones appear in the TCRdb table, and some are missing; sequencing was by immunoSEQ multiplex PCR. The sample shows 80,000 to 95,000 clones, 75% to 85% of them seen only once. Noted time point: cycle 4 day 1 (C4D1), after around six weeks of nivolumab. Relapse after autologous stem cell transplantation occurred in every patient, and brentuximab vedotin exposure varied. Classifying best responses yielded complete response, partial response or progressive disease. The sample was peripheral blood mononuclear cells (PBMCs), taken before the fourth cycle of nivolumab. The TCR was taken from a human donor with classical Hodgkin lymphoma.

CDR3 coding DNA: TGTGCCAGCAGTTTAGAGGGGCCTCTCAAAAACATTCAGTACTTC. Translating it yields CASSLEGPLKNIQYF. This chain connects TRBV28 to TRBJ2-4; D assignment may be TRBD1 or TRBD2 (5 bases each). V was cut by 2 bases and J by 3 bases, with 11 bases left in between. CDR3 length: 15 residues. CDR1 is MDHEN and CDR2 is SYDVKM in the germline V gene.